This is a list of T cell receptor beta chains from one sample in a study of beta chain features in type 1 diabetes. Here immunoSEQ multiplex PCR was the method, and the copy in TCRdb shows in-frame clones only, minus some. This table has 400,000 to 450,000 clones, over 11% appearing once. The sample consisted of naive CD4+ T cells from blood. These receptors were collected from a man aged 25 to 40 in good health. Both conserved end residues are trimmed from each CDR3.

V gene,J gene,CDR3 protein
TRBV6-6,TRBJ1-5,ATRGFGGDSNQPQH
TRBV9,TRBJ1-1,ASSPRQSNTEAF
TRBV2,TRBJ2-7,ASRLDSYEQY
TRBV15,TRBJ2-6,ATTNLAGGYSGANVLT
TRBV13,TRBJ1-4,ASSFKDRSNEKLF
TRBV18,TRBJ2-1,ASSPLVGLSNEQF
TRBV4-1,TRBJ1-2,ASSQGDGRIYGYT
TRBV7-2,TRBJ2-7,ASSSLGQAHSYEQY
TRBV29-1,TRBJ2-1,SVGAASEQF
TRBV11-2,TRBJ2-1,ASSSDPKRHNEQF
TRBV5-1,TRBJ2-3,ASSPTPGASADTQY
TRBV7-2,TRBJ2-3,ASSKAGGSTGDTQY
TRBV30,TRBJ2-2,AWQTGELF
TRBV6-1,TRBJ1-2,ASSEYSGKDGYT
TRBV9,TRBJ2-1,ASSVDGSVLGNEQF
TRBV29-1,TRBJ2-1,SVGDRGNGEQF
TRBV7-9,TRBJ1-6,ASSPPGGDPYNSPLH
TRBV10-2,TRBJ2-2,ASKKPGLASTGELF
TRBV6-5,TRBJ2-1,ASSYDRGSYNEQF
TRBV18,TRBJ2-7,ASSPQGNEQY
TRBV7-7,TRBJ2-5,ASSLGGQTQY
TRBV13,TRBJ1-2,ASSNSPKDYGYT
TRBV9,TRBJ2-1,ASSTASGISRHNEQF
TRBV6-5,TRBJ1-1,ASSRGNTEAF
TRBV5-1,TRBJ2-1,ASSLAGPSSYNEQF
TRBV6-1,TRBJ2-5,ASSERRGETQY
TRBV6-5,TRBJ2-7,ASSYSHRSLNYEQY
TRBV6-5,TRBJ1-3,ASFGAFSGNTIY
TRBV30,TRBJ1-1,AWSGSGSFAEAF
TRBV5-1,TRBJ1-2,ASSFELATSSYGYT
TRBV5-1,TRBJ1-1,ASSGQGAGNTEAF
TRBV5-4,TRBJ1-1,ASSDQGWNTEAF
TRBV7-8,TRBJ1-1,ASSLFTPGGGTEAF
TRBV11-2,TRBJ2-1,ASSLVAGNNEQF
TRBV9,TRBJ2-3,ASSGTSGRTDTQY
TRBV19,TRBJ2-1,ASSGEYEQF
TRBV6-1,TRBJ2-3,ASRTGTGGTDTQY
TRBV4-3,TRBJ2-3,ASSVQRGITDTQY
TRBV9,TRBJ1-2,ASSVAASHQGYGYT
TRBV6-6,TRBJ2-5,ASSYRGTFQETQY
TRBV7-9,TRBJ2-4,ASSSFRETNIQY
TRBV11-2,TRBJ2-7,ASSNGRVHEQY
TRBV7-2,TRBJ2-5,ASSLGGNQETQY
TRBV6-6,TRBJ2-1,ASSYSREEQF
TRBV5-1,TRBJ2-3,ASSLGQTSTDTQY
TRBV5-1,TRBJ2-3,ASRVGSFTDTQY
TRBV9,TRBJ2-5,ASSVEGYQETQY
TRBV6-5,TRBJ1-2,ASSFDANYGYT
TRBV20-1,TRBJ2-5,SATVGETQY